Given below is one T cell receptor beta chain in context. The junction does not match germline at one end; this may be a read error. Per the germline V gene, CDR1 is SQVTM and CDR2 is ANQGSEA. There are 12 residues in the CDR3. This record belongs to a study of cytomegalovirus exposure and HLA in healthy donors. At the level of the study: Drawn from HLA-typed donors, tens of millions of unique TCRs were held in an early data release.

Primers included in the PCR were 60 Vbeta and 13 Jbeta primers. Using immunoSEQ multiplex PCR, the repertoire was profiled, and TCRdb retains in-frame clones only, with some absent. The listing contains tens of thousands of clones. The source is a woman in her forties in good health and CMV-seronegative. The chain recombines TRBV29-1 with TRBJ1-1; 8 bases line up with TRBD1. The sequenced sample was PBMCs. This CDR3 reads CSVESGGTEDFF. The CDR3 DNA reads TGCAGCGTTGAATCAGGGGGCACTGAAGATTTCTTT.